This is a list of T cell receptor beta chains from one sample in a study of blood T cell repertoires in COVID-19. Clones were sequenced by immunoSEQ multiplex PCR, and TCRdb holds only the in-frame ones, with some missing. Of over 100,000 clones listed, about 89% are singletons. Sequencing input: peripheral blood. These TCRs come from a man between 35 and 55 years old with acute or convalescent COVID-19. Each CDR3 is given with its conserved first and last residue. D genes are given only for firm matches. Some rows have no size entry. The others give once, few or many, or a class for an expanded clone.

clone size: .; D gene: .; V gene: TRBV6-5; J gene: TRBJ2-7; CDR3 protein: CASRGGVYEQYF; CDR3 DNA: TGTGCCAGCAGAGGAGGGGTCTACGAGCAGTACTTC
clone size: .; D gene: TRBD1; V gene: TRBV7-2; J gene: TRBJ2-5; CDR3 protein: CASRSGTVQETQYF; CDR3 DNA: TGTGCCAGCAGGTCCGGGACAGTCCAAGAGACCCAGTACTTC
clone size: .; D gene: .; V gene: TRBV3-1/TRBV3-2; J gene: TRBJ2-7; CDR3 protein: CASSHRGRGDEQYF; CDR3 DNA: TGTGCCAGCAGCCACCGGGGCAGGGGTGACGAGCAGTACTTC
clone size: .; D gene: .; V gene: TRBV5-6; J gene: TRBJ1-5; CDR3 protein: CASSLSGDQPQHF; CDR3 DNA: TGTGCCAGCAGCTTGTCGGGAGATCAGCCCCAGCATTTT
clone size: .; D gene: .; V gene: TRBV5-1; J gene: TRBJ1-5; CDR3 protein: CASSFTTDQPQHF; CDR3 DNA: TGCGCCAGCAGCTTTACCACAGATCAGCCCCAGCATTTT
clone size: .; D gene: TRBD1; V gene: TRBV5-5; J gene: TRBJ2-3; CDR3 protein: CASRPSGTGYFDTQYF; CDR3 DNA: TGTGCCAGCAGGCCGAGCGGGACAGGGTATTTCGATACGCAGTATTTT
clone size: .; D gene: .; V gene: TRBV5-4; J gene: TRBJ2-3; CDR3 protein: CASSHTGYTDTQYF; CDR3 DNA: TGTGCCAGCAGCCATACAGGGTACACAGATACGCAGTATTTT
clone size: .; D gene: TRBD1; V gene: TRBV6-5; J gene: TRBJ1-2; CDR3 protein: CASSPGQGPWGYTF; CDR3 DNA: TGTGCCAGCAGCCCCGGACAGGGCCCCTGGGGCTACACCTTC
clone size: few; D gene: .; V gene: TRBV18; J gene: TRBJ1-2; CDR3 protein: CASSLSDSKGYTF; CDR3 DNA: TGTGCCAGCTCGCTGAGCGACAGTAAGGGCTACACCTTC
clone size: .; D gene: .; V gene: TRBV7-2; J gene: TRBJ1-5; CDR3 protein: CASSPRVGAQPQHF; CDR3 DNA: TGTGCCAGCAGCCCTAGAGTTGGGGCTCAGCCCCAGCATTTT
clone size: .; D gene: TRBD2; V gene: TRBV6-4; J gene: TRBJ2-1; CDR3 protein: CASSDSSVSGGFNEQFF; CDR3 DNA: TGTGCCAGCAGTGACTCGAGTGTTAGCGGGGGATTTAATGAGCAGTTCTTC
clone size: .; D gene: TRBD1; V gene: TRBV2; J gene: TRBJ2-5; CDR3 protein: CASRNRGSETQYF; CDR3 DNA: TGTGCCAGCAGGAACAGGGGATCGGAGACCCAGTACTTC
clone size: .; D gene: .; V gene: TRBV29-1; J gene: TRBJ1-1; CDR3 protein: CSVEDLRGAEAFF; CDR3 DNA: TGCAGCGTTGAAGATCTTAGGGGCGCGGAAGCTTTCTTT
clone size: .; D gene: TRBD1; V gene: TRBV25-1; J gene: TRBJ1-1; CDR3 protein: CASSGQGDTEAFF; CDR3 DNA: TGTGCCAGCAGTGGACAGGGGGACACTGAAGCTTTCTTT
clone size: .; D gene: .; V gene: TRBV3-1/TRBV3-2; J gene: TRBJ1-1; CDR3 protein: CASSQDRVTEAFF; CDR3 DNA: TGTGCCAGCAGCCAAGACAGGGTCACTGAAGCTTTCTTT
clone size: .; D gene: .; V gene: TRBV19; J gene: TRBJ1-2; CDR3 protein: CASSIEPFLHYGYTF; CDR3 DNA: TGTGCCAGTAGTATAGAGCCCTTTCTACACTATGGCTACACCTTC
clone size: .; D gene: .; V gene: TRBV3-1/TRBV3-2; J gene: TRBJ2-7; CDR3 protein: CASSQDITASSYEQYF; CDR3 DNA: TGTGCCAGCAGCCAAGATATTACGGCTAGCTCCTACGAGCAGTACTTC
clone size: .; D gene: .; V gene: TRBV11-1; J gene: TRBJ2-3; CDR3 protein: CASSVKQVTDTQYF; CDR3 DNA: TGTGCCAGCAGCGTCAAACAGGTCACAGATACGCAGTATTTT
clone size: few; D gene: .; V gene: TRBV9; J gene: TRBJ1-2; CDR3 protein: CASRRMFRDKSYGYTF; CDR3 DNA: TGTGCCAGCCGACGGATGTTCCGGGACAAGAGCTATGGCTACACCTTC
clone size: .; D gene: TRBD1; V gene: TRBV5-4; J gene: TRBJ1-1; CDR3 protein: CASSVQGLATEAFF; CDR3 DNA: TGTGCCAGCAGCGTACAGGGGTTGGCCACTGAAGCTTTCTTT
clone size: .; D gene: .; V gene: TRBV19; J gene: TRBJ1-5; CDR3 protein: CASSIGTLGQPQHF; CDR3 DNA: TGTGCCAGTAGTATAGGGACACTTGGGCAGCCCCAGCATTTT
clone size: .; D gene: .; V gene: TRBV2; J gene: TRBJ1-3; CDR3 protein: CASSNRPPETGNTIYF; CDR3 DNA: TGTGCCAGCAGTAACCGACCCCCGGAGACTGGAAACACCATATATTTT
clone size: .; D gene: .; V gene: TRBV6-6; J gene: TRBJ2-5; CDR3 protein: CASSYGQPPETQYF; CDR3 DNA: TGTGCCAGCAGTTACGGACAGCCCCCGGAGACCCAGTACTTC
clone size: .; D gene: TRBD1; V gene: TRBV6-5; J gene: TRBJ2-7; CDR3 protein: CASSPGQGRTYEQYF; CDR3 DNA: TGTGCCAGCTCCCCGGGACAGGGGAGAACCTACGAGCAGTACTTC
clone size: .; D gene: .; V gene: TRBV12-5; J gene: TRBJ1-4; CDR3 protein: CASGTLGMATNEKLFF; CDR3 DNA: TGTGCTAGTGGGACACTAGGAATGGCAACTAATGAAAAACTGTTTTTT
clone size: .; D gene: TRBD1; V gene: TRBV13; J gene: TRBJ2-7; CDR3 protein: CASSPWDRSYEQYF; CDR3 DNA: TGTGCCAGCAGCCCATGGGACAGGTCTTACGAGCAGTACTTC
clone size: .; D gene: TRBD2; V gene: TRBV9; J gene: TRBJ2-1; CDR3 protein: CASSVDSGGDNEQFF; CDR3 DNA: TGTGCCAGCAGCGTAGATAGCGGGGGGGACAATGAGCAGTTCTTC
clone size: .; D gene: .; V gene: TRBV6-4; J gene: TRBJ1-5; CDR3 protein: CASSESTASNQPQHF; CDR3 DNA: TGTGCCAGCAGTGAATCGACAGCTAGCAATCAGCCCCAGCATTTT
clone size: .; D gene: TRBD1; V gene: TRBV4-2; J gene: TRBJ1-3; CDR3 protein: CASRPDRGLWNTIYF; CDR3 DNA: TGTGCCAGCAGGCCAGACAGGGGGCTTTGGAACACCATATATTTT
clone size: .; D gene: TRBD1; V gene: TRBV30; J gene: TRBJ1-6; CDR3 protein: CAWDPGQGGSPLHF; CDR3 DNA: TGTGCCTGGGATCCGGGACAGGGAGGTTCACCCCTCCACTTT
clone size: .; D gene: TRBD1; V gene: TRBV30; J gene: TRBJ1-3; CDR3 protein: CAWDTGTGSGNTIYF; CDR3 DNA: TGTGCCTGGGACACCGGGACAGGCTCTGGAAACACCATATATTTT
clone size: .; D gene: TRBD1; V gene: TRBV5-1; J gene: TRBJ1-3; CDR3 protein: CASSLAGTVGNTIYF; CDR3 DNA: TGCGCCAGCAGCTTGGCCGGGACAGTTGGAAACACCATATATTTT
clone size: .; D gene: TRBD2; V gene: TRBV10-3; J gene: TRBJ2-7; CDR3 protein: CAISGTSGSYEQYF; CDR3 DNA: TGTGCCATCAGTGGGACTAGCGGGAGCTACGAGCAGTACTTC
clone size: .; D gene: .; V gene: TRBV3-1/TRBV3-2; J gene: TRBJ2-1; CDR3 protein: CASSTILRGALSRQFF; CDR3 DNA: TGTGCCAGCAGCACGATCCTTCGGGGGGCGTTATCAAGACAGTTCTTC
clone size: .; D gene: TRBD1; V gene: TRBV4-3; J gene: TRBJ1-5; CDR3 protein: CASSKGADSNQPQHF; CDR3 DNA: TGCGCCAGCAGCAAGGGGGCAGATAGCAATCAGCCCCAGCATTTT
clone size: .; D gene: .; V gene: TRBV7-2; J gene: TRBJ2-1; CDR3 protein: CASNSLATEQFF; CDR3 DNA: TGTGCCAGCAATAGCCTAGCAACAGAGCAGTTCTTC